The clone carrying this TCR beta chain was recorded once. Its antigen is unknown. This specimen belongs to a study of blood T cells in healthy people across ages. V lost 2 bases and J lost 3, with 10 bases in between. CDR1 SGHVS and CDR2 FQNEAQ come from the germline V gene. This CDR3 is 14 amino acids long. Findings and limits, study-wide: Naive and antigen-experienced cells could not be conclusively compared, given unsorted PBMCs. While age rose, TCR beta diversity per million T cells dropped in a roughly linear way. Among long-lived donors, naive CD4+ cells were more numerous and diversity higher than in aged donors.

Using a J-beta primer mix together with a sample-barcoded 5' primer, a second PCR was run for about 6 to 12 cycles. Researchers report that a template-switch adaptor with 12 random nucleotides tagged each cDNA molecule. TCRdb processed the 5' RACE reads anew with MiXCR; each CDR3 protein has one entry. Among 1,800,000 or so distinct CDR3 sequences, 39% were seen once, and the ten largest hold roughly 23%. Sequencing was carried out using blood. The chain uses TRBV7-8 and TRBJ2-5; no reliable D call. The clonotype comes from a human donor in good health. In DNA, the CDR3 is TGTGCCAGCAGCTTAATTAGTACAGAAGAGACCCAGTACTTC. This translates into CASSLISTEETQYF.